These 5 T cell receptor beta chains were all obtained from the same sample, sequenced in a study of T-cell memory formation after mild COVID-19. TCRdb reprocessed the 5' RACE reads with MiXCR, giving one entry per CDR3 protein. The top ten hold 0.95% to 1.3% of the sample, which has some 64,000 distinct CDR3 sequences, about a tenth seen once. Sequences were obtained from PBMCs or a T cell subset sorted from them (not recorded which). The receptors were gathered from a young man who had mild COVID-19 (a few samples of this study predate the infection). Cell type and time point are not known.

The sample holds many counts of this clonotype. This rearrangement joins TRBV12-3 or TRBV12-4 to TRBJ2-5; maybe TRBD1 (6 bases). V was clipped by 6 bases and J by 0 bases, with 11 bases between them. CDR3 length: 14 amino acids. The CDR3: CASRQRQDQETQYF. The CDR3 DNA follows: TGTGCCAGCAGACAACGACAGGACCAAGAGACCCAGTACTTC.

This clonotype showed up just a few times. This sequence joins TRBV29-1 and TRBJ2-3, with a weak D call TRBD1 (6 bases). The V end lost 2 bases, the J end lost 1 base, and 10 bases lay between the germline ends. This CDR3 has 14 residues. Germline CDR1 reads SQVTM; CDR2 reads ANQGSEA. DNA of the CDR3: TGCAGCGTTGAAAGGACAGCTGGCACAGATACGCAGTATTTT. Translated, it gives CSVERTAGTDTQYF.

This clonotype was picked up a small number of times. The V and J genes are TRBV29-1 and TRBJ1-1; no definite D call. Between the trimmed V and J ends, which lost 5 bases and 5 bases, there was a span of 15 bases. The CDR3 is 13 residues long. The germline gives CDR1 SQVTM, CDR2 ANQGSEA. CDR3: CSVTKGGVTEAFF. The CDR3 nucleotides read TGCAGCGTTACGAAGGGTGGGGTAACTGAAGCTTTCTTT.

The V and J genes are TRBV4-1 and TRBJ1-4; 9 nucleotides align to TRBD1. Germline CDR1 and CDR2: MGHRA and YSYEKL. The CDR3 has 17 residues. Trimming cost V 4 bases and J 2 bases; bases outside gene matches: 8. CDR3 nucleotide sequence: TGCGCCAGCAGCCGGGTCACAGGGGGCGATACTAATGAAAAACTGTTTTTT. Its translation: CASSRVTGGDTNEKLFF.

The rearrangement uses TRBV15 and TRBJ1-1; D gene ambiguous. The CDR3 has 12 amino acids. Trimming removed 4 bases from V and 3 bases from J, with 6 bases in between. Germline V gene sequence: CDR1 LNHNV, CDR2 YYDKDF (reference sequence). CDR3 DNA: TGTGCCACCAGCATGGGTTACACTGAAGCTTTCTTT. This translates into CATSMGYTEAFF.